These 13 T cell receptor beta chains were all obtained from the same sample, sequenced in a study of PD-1 blockade in classical Hodgkin lymphoma. Regarding time point: cycle 4 day 1 (C4D1), after less than 7 weeks of nivolumab. Each patient's relapse followed autologous stem cell transplantation, and brentuximab vedotin exposure varied. Repertoires were generated with immunoSEQ multiplex PCR, while TCRdb's copy carries only in-frame clones and drops some. The sample has about 89,000 clones, 90% seen once. The specimen was peripheral blood mononuclear cells (PBMCs), collected before the fourth cycle of nivolumab. The receptors derive from a human donor with classical Hodgkin lymphoma.

CDR3 nucleotides: TGTGCCAGCAGCCATCTGGCGGGGGGCCTCAATGAGCAGTTCTTC. It yields the protein CASSHLAGGLNEQFF. This chain joins TRBV7-6 and TRBJ2-1; TRBD2 agrees at 8 bases. CDR1 SGHVS and CDR2 FNYEAQ come from the germline V gene. The V and J ends lost 5 bases and 6 bases, in that order; junction bases with no gene match: 9. There are 15 residues in the CDR3. The whole variable domain, remainder taken from reference TRBV7-6 and TRBJ2-1, is GAGVSQSPRYKVTKRGQDVALRCDPISGHVSLYWYRQALGQGPEFLTYFNYEAQQDKSGLPNDRFSAERPEGSISTLTIQRTEQRDSAMYRCASSHLAGGLNEQFFGPGTRLTVL.

The chain joins TRBV5-1 to TRBJ2-2; the match to TRBD2 covers 13 bases. Germline loops: CDR1 SGHRS, CDR2 YFSETQ. The V and J ends lost 7 bases and 4 bases, in that order; junction bases with no gene match: 7. The CDR3 totals 16 residues. CDR3 amino acids: CASDSGLAGPTGELFF. In DNA form, the CDR3 reads TGCGCCAGCGACTCGGGACTAGCGGGGCCCACCGGGGAGCTGTTTTTT.

The chain links TRBV5-4 to TRBJ2-7, with 10 positions matching TRBD2. There are 15 residues in the CDR3. The ends lost 3 bases at V and 4 bases at J; junction bases unmatched: 7. Germline CDR1 SGHNT, CDR2 YYREEE (reference sequence). In nucleotides, the CDR3 is TGTGCCAGCAGCTCCTTAGCGGGGGGACTTTACGAGCAGTACTTC. Translation: CASSSLAGGLYEQYF.

This rearrangement joins TRBV27 to TRBJ1-1; weak D call: TRBD1 (6 bases). The CDR3 consists of 18 residues. Germline V gene lookup returns CDR1 MNHEY and CDR2 SMNVEV (reference sequence). Trimming removed 0 bases from V and 2 bases from J, with 19 bases in between. The DNA of the CDR3 is TGTGCCAGCAGTTTATCGCCACCAGGGGTCCGCCGAAACACTGAAGCTTTCTTT. It translates to CASSLSPPGVRRNTEAFF.

The chain is built from TRBV28 and TRBJ2-1; perhaps TRBD1 as D (5 bases). V was shortened by 2 bases and J by 0 bases, with 8 bases between the two germline ends. The CDR3 has 15 amino acids. Germline CDR1 MDHEN, CDR2 SYDVKM. DNA for the CDR3: TGTGCCAGCAGTTTACAGGGCTTCTCCTACAATGAGCAGTTCTTC. Translated: CASSLQGFSYNEQFF.

V gene TRBV6-6 combines with J gene TRBJ1-1; D is ambiguous. Per germline, CDR1 MNHNY and CDR2 SVGAGI (reference sequence). This CDR3 region has 15 residues. Trimming shortened V by 2 bases and J by 0 bases, and 10 bases separated the two germline ends. CDR3 nucleotide sequence: TGTGCCAGCAGTTACGCAGGTGACATGAACACTGAAGCTTTCTTT. It codes for CASSYAGDMNTEAFF.

V usage is TRBV6-6 and J usage is TRBJ1-5, with TRBD1 identical over 9 bases. The junction had 9 bases not matched to a gene; V was cut back by 5 bases and J by 7 bases. Germline CDR1 and CDR2: MNHNY and SVGAGI (reference sequence). This CDR3 spans 15 amino acids. The chain's CDR3 is CASSPGDRVGQPQHF. CDR3 DNA: TGTGCCAGCAGTCCCGGGGACAGGGTAGGACAGCCCCAGCATTTT.

This chain links TRBV15 with TRBJ2-3; 10 bases align to TRBD1. Germline V gene lookup returns CDR1 LNHNV and CDR2 YYDKDF (reference sequence). The CDR3 sequence is 17 residues long. V was clipped by 4 bases and J by 3 bases; unmatched bases: 10. The CDR3 sequence: CATSKRTGTGATDTQYF. The DNA for the CDR3 is TGTGCCACCAGCAAGAGGACCGGGACAGGGGCGACAGATACGCAGTATTTT.

This clone has just a few counts. The chain has TRBV5-1 and TRBJ1-6; 10 bases are shared with TRBD1. The germline V gene has CDR1 SGHRS and CDR2 YFSETQ. This CDR3 has 14 amino acids. With V trimmed by 4 bases and J by 10 bases, 5 bases remained unmatched. CDR3 sequence reads: CASSPGQGGSPLHF. CDR3 coding DNA: TGCGCCAGCAGCCCTGGACAGGGGGGCTCACCCCTCCACTTT.

The chain has TRBV6-4 and TRBJ2-2; 7 bases align to TRBD1. The CDR3 runs to 13 residues. V lost 7 bases to trimming and J lost 3 bases; unmatched junction nucleotides: 2. Germline V CDR1 and CDR2: MRHNA, SNTAGT. CDR3 sequence reads: CASKGADTGELFF. The CDR3 region has the DNA TGTGCCAGCAAGGGGGCGGACACCGGGGAGCTGTTTTTT.

The V gene is TRBV6-6, the J gene TRBJ2-7, with D perhaps matching TRBD1 (6 bases). This CDR3 spans 14 amino acids. Germline lookup yields CDR1 MNHNY and CDR2 SVGAGI (reference sequence). The germline V and J ends were trimmed by 4 bases and 3 bases, with 13 bases remaining between them. The CDR3 protein is CASSSPDRIYEQYF. The CDR3 bases are TGTGCCAGCAGTTCACCCGACAGGATCTACGAGCAGTACTTC.

The V and J genes are TRBV7-2 and TRBJ2-1; D ambiguous. Trimming stripped 1 base from V and 6 bases from J, with 7 bases between. Germline loops: CDR1 SGHTA, CDR2 FQGNSA. The CDR3 contains 13 residues. CDR3 amino acids: CASSLGWGNEQFF. The CDR3 nucleotides read TGTGCCAGCAGCTTAGGGTGGGGCAATGAGCAGTTCTTC.

This clone appeared a single time. The same CDR3 can be traced to other DNA sequences in this sample. The chain uses TRBV9 and TRBJ2-3; D remains unclear. Germline CDR1 SGDLS, CDR2 YYNGEE. The CDR3 covers 12 residues. V lost 3 bases and J lost 1, with 3 bases in between. The CDR3, as DNA: TGTGCCAGCAGCGGTGGCACAGATACGCAGTATTTT. Its translation: CASSGGTDTQYF.